The rows below give T cell receptor beta chains drawn from one sample of a study of human T cells and chemical hapten exposure. Each CDR3 protein is one row after TCRdb ran MiXCR on the RACE reads. Of tens of thousands of distinct CDR3 sequences in the sample, around 9.5% are singletons; the top ten hold over 1.5%. The source was whole blood, collected in connection with sensitization to the hapten diphenylcyclopropenone (DPC). The receptor set was obtained from a woman aged 45-65 years with alopecia areata. Some clones in this sample may be carry-over from other donors' samples. The CDR3 runs from the conserved cysteine through the conserved F or W. Fields, in order: V gene, CDR3 length, J gene, CDR3 protein.

v_call: TRBV7-6
cdr3_length: 16
j_call: TRBJ2-5
cdr3_aa: CASSLVAGAYQETQYF

v_call: TRBV6-2/TRBV6-3
cdr3_length: 12
j_call: TRBJ1-1
cdr3_aa: CASSLSLGGAFF

v_call: TRBV20-1
cdr3_length: 13
j_call: TRBJ1-2
cdr3_aa: CSASPGIMYGYTF

v_call: TRBV28
cdr3_length: 12
j_call: TRBJ2-7
cdr3_aa: CVVMGVNYEQYF

v_call: TRBV18
cdr3_length: 15
j_call: TRBJ2-7
cdr3_aa: CASSLGDRETYEQYF

v_call: TRBV23-1
cdr3_length: 16
j_call: TRBJ1-5
cdr3_aa: CASGQSPTGGNQPQHF

v_call: TRBV12-3/TRBV12-4
cdr3_length: 14
j_call: TRBJ1-5
cdr3_aa: CASSQAQQNQPQHF

v_call: TRBV29-1
cdr3_length: 14
j_call: TRBJ2-1
cdr3_aa: CSQVTGQGNNEQFF

v_call: TRBV6-2/TRBV6-3
cdr3_length: 14
j_call: TRBJ1-1
cdr3_aa: CASSPNEEVAEAFF

v_call: TRBV7-9
cdr3_length: 15
j_call: TRBJ1-4
cdr3_aa: CASSRLSGTNEKLFF

v_call: TRBV5-1
cdr3_length: 19
j_call: TRBJ2-6
cdr3_aa: CASSLVRQGVDSGANVLTF

v_call: TRBV12-3/TRBV12-4
cdr3_length: 13
j_call: TRBJ1-2
cdr3_aa: CASSLGALTGYTF

v_call: TRBV7-2
cdr3_length: 16
j_call: TRBJ2-5
cdr3_aa: CASSSSYATSQETQYF

v_call: TRBV19
cdr3_length: 13
j_call: TRBJ2-1
cdr3_aa: CASSTLFSGEQFF

v_call: TRBV11-2
cdr3_length: 13
j_call: TRBJ2-3
cdr3_aa: CASSLSLADTQYF

v_call: TRBV28
cdr3_length: 14
j_call: TRBJ2-5
cdr3_aa: CASSTGTSIKTQYF

v_call: TRBV7-9
cdr3_length: 15
j_call: TRBJ1-3
cdr3_aa: CATDRGIGSGNTIYF

v_call: TRBV12-3/TRBV12-4
cdr3_length: 12
j_call: TRBJ1-5
cdr3_aa: CASSFGQQPQHF

v_call: TRBV5-1
cdr3_length: 15
j_call: TRBJ2-3
cdr3_aa: CASSLEGRSTDTQYF

v_call: TRBV5-4
cdr3_length: 14
j_call: TRBJ2-2
cdr3_aa: CASSLDLSTGELFF

v_call: TRBV28
cdr3_length: 12
j_call: TRBJ2-1
cdr3_aa: CASSFGSREQFF

v_call: TRBV3-1
cdr3_length: 15
j_call: TRBJ1-1
cdr3_aa: CASSPRQGRDTEAFF

v_call: TRBV5-5
cdr3_length: 16
j_call: TRBJ2-3
cdr3_aa: CASSRVEGATTDTQYF

v_call: TRBV2
cdr3_length: 15
j_call: TRBJ2-1
cdr3_aa: CASRPFERDFSEQFF

v_call: TRBV11-3
cdr3_length: 16
j_call: TRBJ2-2
cdr3_aa: CASSLDQGGNTGELFF

v_call: TRBV6-1
cdr3_length: 10
j_call: TRBJ2-7
cdr3_aa: CASSEDEQYF

v_call: TRBV11-2
cdr3_length: 13
j_call: TRBJ2-2
cdr3_aa: CASSSRGRGELFF

v_call: TRBV3-1
cdr3_length: 14
j_call: TRBJ1-4
cdr3_aa: CASSQKTGNEKLFF

v_call: TRBV3-1
cdr3_length: 14
j_call: TRBJ1-2
cdr3_aa: CASSPRQGGGGYTF

v_call: TRBV19
cdr3_length: 13
j_call: TRBJ1-2
cdr3_aa: CASSISDRAGYTF

v_call: TRBV6-6
cdr3_length: 16
j_call: TRBJ1-3
cdr3_aa: CASSLDTSSAGNTIYF

v_call: TRBV4-2
cdr3_length: 13
j_call: TRBJ2-3
cdr3_aa: CASSEARTDTQYF

v_call: TRBV7-9
cdr3_length: 13
j_call: TRBJ2-5
cdr3_aa: CASSHKGQETQYF

v_call: TRBV7-2
cdr3_length: 11
j_call: TRBJ2-3
cdr3_aa: CASSYQYTQYF

v_call: TRBV3-1
cdr3_length: 15
j_call: TRBJ1-2
cdr3_aa: CASSQTPAAYDGYTF

v_call: TRBV11-3
cdr3_length: 13
j_call: TRBJ2-1
cdr3_aa: CASSALAGGPQFF

v_call: TRBV12-3/TRBV12-4
cdr3_length: 15
j_call: TRBJ1-2
cdr3_aa: CASSLQQTPGRGYTF

v_call: TRBV20-1
cdr3_length: 14
j_call: TRBJ2-1
cdr3_aa: CSARDQEGWNEQFF

v_call: TRBV6-2/TRBV6-3
cdr3_length: 12
j_call: TRBJ2-5
cdr3_aa: CASTPTGETQYF

v_call: TRBV6-6
cdr3_length: 15
j_call: TRBJ1-4
cdr3_aa: CASSYRPSAREKLFF

v_call: TRBV28
cdr3_length: 12
j_call: TRBJ2-7
cdr3_aa: CASSYNSYEQYF

v_call: TRBV12-3/TRBV12-4
cdr3_length: 15
j_call: TRBJ2-1
cdr3_aa: CASRVYNRRYNEQFF

v_call: TRBV6-5
cdr3_length: 14
j_call: TRBJ2-7
cdr3_aa: CASSYSSVSYEQYF

v_call: TRBV20-1
cdr3_length: 12
j_call: TRBJ1-2
cdr3_aa: CSARALGHIRNF

v_call: TRBV5-1
cdr3_length: 13
j_call: TRBJ2-7
cdr3_aa: CASSLRVSYEQYF

v_call: TRBV7-9
cdr3_length: 13
j_call: TRBJ2-5
cdr3_aa: CASSLDGSAPQYF

v_call: TRBV24-1
cdr3_length: 14
j_call: TRBJ2-2
cdr3_aa: CATRGQGGTGELFF

v_call: TRBV2
cdr3_length: 17
j_call: TRBJ1-4
cdr3_aa: CASSTSSQEVVREKLFF

v_call: TRBV19
cdr3_length: 14
j_call: TRBJ1-3
cdr3_aa: CASRADRDRHTIYF

v_call: TRBV7-9
cdr3_length: 14
j_call: TRBJ2-1
cdr3_aa: CASIHGSSYNEQFF

v_call: TRBV7-2
cdr3_length: 16
j_call: TRBJ2-1
cdr3_aa: CASSLYGGSSYNEQFF

v_call: TRBV20-1
cdr3_length: 15
j_call: TRBJ2-1
cdr3_aa: CSARAASGHYNEQFF

v_call: TRBV5-5
cdr3_length: 17
j_call: TRBJ2-3
cdr3_aa: CASSLGGAHRGTDTQYF

v_call: TRBV4-3
cdr3_length: 13
j_call: TRBJ1-1
cdr3_aa: CASSADWTSEAFF

v_call: TRBV7-9
cdr3_length: 15
j_call: TRBJ2-2
cdr3_aa: CASSLVSGRTGELFF

v_call: TRBV12-3/TRBV12-4
cdr3_length: 12
j_call: TRBJ2-2
cdr3_aa: CASSWYTGELFF

v_call: TRBV28
cdr3_length: 13
j_call: TRBJ1-1
cdr3_aa: CASSYISNTEAFF